The T cell receptor beta chain described here comes from a study of cytomegalovirus exposure and HLA in healthy donors. The study's findings and limits: An Asian-associated ancestry cluster reportedly showed fewer N-insertions than the approximately 660-donor mean in a later analysis. The presence/absence work took it that sequencing depth was about the same across donors.

Regarding this clone: Its antigen is not known.

Germline assignment: CDR1 MDHEN and CDR2 SYDVKM. The J segment lost 5 bases and the V segment lost 4 bases, leaving 8 bases of the junction unmatched. This CDR3 comprises 15 residues. The PCR ran on 60 Vbeta and 13 Jbeta primers. Using immunoSEQ multiplex PCR, the repertoire was profiled, and TCRdb retains in-frame clones only, with some absent. There are under 200,000 clones in the sample; around 81% occur only once, and around 13% lies in the top ten. The sample taken for sequencing was PBMCs. The origin of this receptor is a woman in her 50s in good health and CMV-seronegative. The genes are TRBV28 and TRBJ1-5; 7 bases match TRBD1. The CDR3 protein is CASSSIDRDDQPQHF. The CDR3 DNA sequence: TGTGCCAGCAGTTCTATAGACAGGGATGATCAGCCCCAGCATTTT.